The rows below give T cell receptor beta chains drawn from one sample of a study of T cells in Graves' hyperthyroidism and ophthalmopathy. TCRdb re-derived calls from the multiplex PCR reads in MiXCR, one entry per CDR3 protein. The sample holds approximately 600,000 distinct CDR3 sequences, 13% to 15% seen once. Source material: blood. The receptors stem from a young woman with Graves' ophthalmopathy. The conserved cysteine and the conserved F or W are not part of the CDR3 here.

j_gene: TRBJ1-2
v_gene: TRBV19
CDR3aa: ASGPLWVHGYT

j_gene: TRBJ1-1
v_gene: TRBV11-2
CDR3aa: ASSPTTRQGEAF

j_gene: TRBJ1-1
v_gene: TRBV28
CDR3aa: ASSLISLGGMNTEAF

j_gene: TRBJ1-5
v_gene: TRBV20-1
CDR3aa: SARNYRVGNQPQH

j_gene: TRBJ2-2
v_gene: TRBV7-2
CDR3aa: ASSLASVELPHTGELF

j_gene: TRBJ2-1
v_gene: TRBV7-2
CDR3aa: ASSSTSGGGNGQF

j_gene: TRBJ2-5
v_gene: TRBV12-3/TRBV12-4
CDR3aa: ASSFGGGGETQY

j_gene: TRBJ1-5
v_gene: TRBV10-3
CDR3aa: AISDPRQGGSNQPQH

j_gene: TRBJ2-7
v_gene: TRBV12-3/TRBV12-4
CDR3aa: ASSLGVGVGLEQY

j_gene: TRBJ2-1
v_gene: TRBV9
CDR3aa: ASSVESALSSYNEQF

j_gene: TRBJ2-2
v_gene: TRBV7-3
CDR3aa: ASSLETSANTGELF